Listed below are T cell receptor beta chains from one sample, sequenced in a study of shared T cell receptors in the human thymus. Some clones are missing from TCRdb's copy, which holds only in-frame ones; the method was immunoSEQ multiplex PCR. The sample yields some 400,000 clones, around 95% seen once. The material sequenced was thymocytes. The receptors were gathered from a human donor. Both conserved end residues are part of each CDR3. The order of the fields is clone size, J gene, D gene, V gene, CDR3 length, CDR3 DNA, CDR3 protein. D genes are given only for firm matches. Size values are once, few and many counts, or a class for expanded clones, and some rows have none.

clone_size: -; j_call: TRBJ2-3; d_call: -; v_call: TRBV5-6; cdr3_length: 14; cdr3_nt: TGTGCCAGCAGCTTTGGAGCAAGCACAGATACGCAGTATTTT; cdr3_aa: CASSFGASTDTQYF
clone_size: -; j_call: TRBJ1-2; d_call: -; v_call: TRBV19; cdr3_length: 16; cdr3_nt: TGTGCCAGTAGTAACCCCTCGGGACAAGACGGCTATGGCTACACCTTC; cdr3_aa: CASSNPSGQDGYGYTF
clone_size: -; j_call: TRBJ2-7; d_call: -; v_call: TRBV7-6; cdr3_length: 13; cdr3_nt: TGTGCCAGCAGCTCGACAGGTACCTACGAGCAGTACTTC; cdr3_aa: CASSSTGTYEQYF
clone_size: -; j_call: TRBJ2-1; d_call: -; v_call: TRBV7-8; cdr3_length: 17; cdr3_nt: TGTGCCAGCAGCTCTCTACCAACGGGACGCTCCTACAATGAGCAGTTCTTC; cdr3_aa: CASSSLPTGRSYNEQFF
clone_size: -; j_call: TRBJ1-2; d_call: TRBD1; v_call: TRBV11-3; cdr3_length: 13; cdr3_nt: TGTGCCAGCAGCCGCGGGACAGGGGATGGCTACACCTTC; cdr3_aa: CASSRGTGDGYTF
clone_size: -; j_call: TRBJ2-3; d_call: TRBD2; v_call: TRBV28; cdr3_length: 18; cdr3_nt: TGTGCCAGCAGCCCGACTAGCGGGAGGGGGACCAGCACAGATACGCAGTATTTT; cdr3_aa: CASSPTSGRGTSTDTQYF
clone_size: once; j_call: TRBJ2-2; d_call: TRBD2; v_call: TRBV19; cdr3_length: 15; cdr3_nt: TGTGCCAGTATGGGACTAGCGGGCCCGACCGGGGAGCTGTTTTTT; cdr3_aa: CASMGLAGPTGELFF
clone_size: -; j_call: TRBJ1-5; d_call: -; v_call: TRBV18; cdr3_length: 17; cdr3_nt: TGTGCCAGCTCACCACCCTTCGTCGGTCCTAGGGATCAGCCCCAGCATTTT; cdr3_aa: CASSPPFVGPRDQPQHF
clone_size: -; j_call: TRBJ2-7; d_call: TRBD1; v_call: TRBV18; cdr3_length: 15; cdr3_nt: TGTGCCAGCTCACCCGACAGGGGTGACTTCCACGAGCAGTACTTC; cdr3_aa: CASSPDRGDFHEQYF
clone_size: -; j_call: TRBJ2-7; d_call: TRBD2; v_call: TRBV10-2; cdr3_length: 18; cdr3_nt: TGCGCCAGCAGTGACCCCGGACTAGCGGGAGCGGAGGCCTACGAGCAGTACTTC; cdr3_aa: CASSDPGLAGAEAYEQYF
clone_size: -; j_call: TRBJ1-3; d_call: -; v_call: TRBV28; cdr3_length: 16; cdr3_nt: TGTGCCAGCACCCCCGGCCCAGGGCCCTCTGGAAACACCATATATTTT; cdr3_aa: CASTPGPGPSGNTIYF
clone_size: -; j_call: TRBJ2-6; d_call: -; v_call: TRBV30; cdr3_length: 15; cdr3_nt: TGTGCCTGGAGTGCGAGAGTATCTGGGGCCAACGTCCTGACTTTC; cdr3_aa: CAWSARVSGANVLTF
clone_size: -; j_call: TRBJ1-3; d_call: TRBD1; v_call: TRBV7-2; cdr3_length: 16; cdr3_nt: TGTGCCAGCAGCCCCATACAGGGGAGCTCTGGAAACACCATATATTTT; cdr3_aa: CASSPIQGSSGNTIYF
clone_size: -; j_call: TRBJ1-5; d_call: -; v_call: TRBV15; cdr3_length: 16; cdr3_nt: TGTGCCACCAGCACTTATGGACGGATTAGCAATCAGCCCCAGCATTTT; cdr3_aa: CATSTYGRISNQPQHF
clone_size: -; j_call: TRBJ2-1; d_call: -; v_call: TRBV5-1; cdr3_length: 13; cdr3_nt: TGCGCCAGCAGCCCCGGGCAGAACAATGAGCAGTTCTTC; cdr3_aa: CASSPGQNNEQFF
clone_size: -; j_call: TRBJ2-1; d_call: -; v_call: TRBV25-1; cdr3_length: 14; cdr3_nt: TGTGCCAGCAGTGAACAGGGCTCGGGCAATGAGCAGTTCTTC; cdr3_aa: CASSEQGSGNEQFF
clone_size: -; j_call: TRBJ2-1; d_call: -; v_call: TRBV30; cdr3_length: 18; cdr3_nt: TGTGCCTGGAGTGTGGGGAGAAGGGGCCTGTTGGGATACAATGAGCAGTTCTTC; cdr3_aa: CAWSVGRRGLLGYNEQFF
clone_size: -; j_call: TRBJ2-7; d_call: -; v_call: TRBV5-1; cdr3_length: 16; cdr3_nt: TGCGCCAGCAGCTTGGCGGCGGGCAGGAGCTCCTACGAGCAGTACTTC; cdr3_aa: CASSLAAGRSSYEQYF
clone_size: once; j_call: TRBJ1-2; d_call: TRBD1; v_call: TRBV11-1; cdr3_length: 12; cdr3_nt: TGTGCCAGCAGTGGACAGGGCTATGGCTACACCTTC; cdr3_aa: CASSGQGYGYTF
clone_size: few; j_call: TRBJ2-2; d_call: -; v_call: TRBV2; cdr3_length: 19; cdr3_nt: TGTGCCAGCAGTGAGCGGGGGCGATTCTCAGCCTCCAGCACCGGGGAGCTGTTTTTT; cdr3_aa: CASSERGRFSASSTGELFF
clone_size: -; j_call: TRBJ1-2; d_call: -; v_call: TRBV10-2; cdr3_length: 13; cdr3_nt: TGCGCCAGCAGTGAAGGCAGGGCGTATGGCTACACCTTC; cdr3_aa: CASSEGRAYGYTF
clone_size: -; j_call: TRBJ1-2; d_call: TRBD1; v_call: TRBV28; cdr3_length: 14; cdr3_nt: TGTGCCAGCAGTTACCGGGACAGGGGACGGGGCTACACCTTC; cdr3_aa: CASSYRDRGRGYTF
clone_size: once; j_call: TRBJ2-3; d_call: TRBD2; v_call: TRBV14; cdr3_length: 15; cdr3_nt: TGTGCCAGCGCTCAACTAGCGGGACCCCCAGATACGCAGTATTTT; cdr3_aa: CASAQLAGPPDTQYF
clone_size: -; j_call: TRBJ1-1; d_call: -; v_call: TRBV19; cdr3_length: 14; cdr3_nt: TGTGCCAGTAGTATAGACAGGGAGAACACTGAAGCTTTCTTT; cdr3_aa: CASSIDRENTEAFF
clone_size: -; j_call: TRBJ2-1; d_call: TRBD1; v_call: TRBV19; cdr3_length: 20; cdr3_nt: TGTGCCAGTAGTATGATTTTGGACAGGGGGGAATCGGAAAGGTACAATGAGCAGTTCTTC; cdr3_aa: CASSMILDRGESERYNEQFF
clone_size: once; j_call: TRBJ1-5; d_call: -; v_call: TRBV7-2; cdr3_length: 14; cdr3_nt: TGTGCCAGCAGCCAGACGGAGGGTAATCAGCCCCAGCATTTT; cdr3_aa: CASSQTEGNQPQHF
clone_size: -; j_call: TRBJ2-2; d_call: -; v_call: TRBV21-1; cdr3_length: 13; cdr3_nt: TGTGCCAGCAGCAAAGGACTCCCGGAGGAGCTGTTTTTT; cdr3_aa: CASSKGLPEELFF
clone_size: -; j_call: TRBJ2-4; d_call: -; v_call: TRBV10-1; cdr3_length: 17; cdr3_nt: TGCGCCAGCAGTGCAATAGACAGGACCCTAGCCAAAAACATTCAGTACTTC; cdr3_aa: CASSAIDRTLAKNIQYF
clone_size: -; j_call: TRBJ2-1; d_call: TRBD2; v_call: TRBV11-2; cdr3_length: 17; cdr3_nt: TGTGCCAGCAGCTTAGGGCGGGAGTCTTCCTCCTACAATGAGCAGTTCTTC; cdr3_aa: CASSLGRESSSYNEQFF
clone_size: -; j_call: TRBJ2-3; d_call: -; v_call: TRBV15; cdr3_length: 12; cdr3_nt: TGTGCCACCAGCAGAGACGCAGATACGCAGTATTTT; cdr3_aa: CATSRDADTQYF
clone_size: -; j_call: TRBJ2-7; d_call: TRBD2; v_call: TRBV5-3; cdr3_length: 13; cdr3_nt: TGTGCCAGAAAAAAGCGGGACTCCTACGAGCAGTACTTC; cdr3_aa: CARKKRDSYEQYF
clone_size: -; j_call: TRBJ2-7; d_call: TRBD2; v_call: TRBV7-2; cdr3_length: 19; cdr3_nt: TGTGCCAGCAGCTTATTCCCGACTAGCGGGAGGTCCAGCTCCTACGAGCAGTACTTC; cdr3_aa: CASSLFPTSGRSSSYEQYF
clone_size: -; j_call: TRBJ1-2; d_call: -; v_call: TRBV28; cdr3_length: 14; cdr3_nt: TGTGCCAGCAGTTTTGGGCAGCCACTCTATGGCTACACCTTC; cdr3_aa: CASSFGQPLYGYTF
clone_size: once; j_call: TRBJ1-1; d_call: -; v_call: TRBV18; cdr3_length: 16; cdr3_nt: TGTGCCAGCTCACCGAACGAAATGGGTGTGGGGACTGAAGCTTTCTTT; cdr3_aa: CASSPNEMGVGTEAFF
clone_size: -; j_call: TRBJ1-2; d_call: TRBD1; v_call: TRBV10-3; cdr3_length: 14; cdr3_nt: TGTGCCATCGCGACAGGGGGAGCTTTCCCTGGCTACACCTTC; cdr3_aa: CAIATGGAFPGYTF
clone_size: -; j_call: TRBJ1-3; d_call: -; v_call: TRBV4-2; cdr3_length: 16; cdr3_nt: TGTGCCAGCAGCCAAGTTCGCCAGTACTCTGGAAACACCATATATTTT; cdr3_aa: CASSQVRQYSGNTIYF
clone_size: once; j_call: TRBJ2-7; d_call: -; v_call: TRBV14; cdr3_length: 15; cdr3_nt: TGTGCCAGCAGCCACCACAAGGACCCCACCTACGAGCAGTACTTC; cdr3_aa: CASSHHKDPTYEQYF
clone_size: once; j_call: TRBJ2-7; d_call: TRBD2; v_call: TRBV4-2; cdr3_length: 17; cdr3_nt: TGTGCCAGCAGCCCCCTCGGACTAGCGGGAGGTACCTACGAGCAGTACTTC; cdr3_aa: CASSPLGLAGGTYEQYF
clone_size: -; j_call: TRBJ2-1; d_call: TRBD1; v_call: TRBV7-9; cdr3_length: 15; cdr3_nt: TGTGCCAGCACGGCAGCCGGGACAGACTACAATGAGCAGTTCTTC; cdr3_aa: CASTAAGTDYNEQFF
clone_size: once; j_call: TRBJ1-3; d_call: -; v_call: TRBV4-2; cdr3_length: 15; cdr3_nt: TGTGCCAGCAGCCGCGGGACGGACTCTGGAAACACCATATATTTT; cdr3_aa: CASSRGTDSGNTIYF
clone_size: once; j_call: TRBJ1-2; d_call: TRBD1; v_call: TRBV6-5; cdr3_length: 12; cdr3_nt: TGTGCCAGCAGTTGTACAGGGGACGGCTACACCTTC; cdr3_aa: CASSCTGDGYTF
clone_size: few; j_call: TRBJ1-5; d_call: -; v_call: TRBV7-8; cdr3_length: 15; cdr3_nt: TGTGCCAGCAGCCCGAGAGACCCCTCGGGGCAGCCCCAGCATTTT; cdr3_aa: CASSPRDPSGQPQHF
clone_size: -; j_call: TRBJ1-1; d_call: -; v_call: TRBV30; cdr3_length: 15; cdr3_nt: TGTGCCTGGGCCCCCCGGGGCCCTTCGTCCGCTGAAGCTTTCTTT; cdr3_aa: CAWAPRGPSSAEAFF
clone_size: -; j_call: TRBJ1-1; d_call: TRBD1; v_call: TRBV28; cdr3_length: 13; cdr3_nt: TGTGCCAGCGGGACAGGGAGGGTCACTGAAGCTTTCTTT; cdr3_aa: CASGTGRVTEAFF
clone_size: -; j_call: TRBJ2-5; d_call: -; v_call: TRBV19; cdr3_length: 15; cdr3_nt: TGTGCCAGTAGTATCTCCCTGACAACGCAAGAGACCCAGTACTTC; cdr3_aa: CASSISLTTQETQYF
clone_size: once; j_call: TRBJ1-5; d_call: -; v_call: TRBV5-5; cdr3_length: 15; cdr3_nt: TGTGCCAGCAGCTTGGGACACCCACCCAATCAGCCCCAGCATTTT; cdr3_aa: CASSLGHPPNQPQHF
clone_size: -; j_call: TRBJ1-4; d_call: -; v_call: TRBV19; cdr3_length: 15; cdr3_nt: TGTGCCAGTAATGCCGAGACATCAACTAATGAAAAACTGTTTTTT; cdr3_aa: CASNAETSTNEKLFF